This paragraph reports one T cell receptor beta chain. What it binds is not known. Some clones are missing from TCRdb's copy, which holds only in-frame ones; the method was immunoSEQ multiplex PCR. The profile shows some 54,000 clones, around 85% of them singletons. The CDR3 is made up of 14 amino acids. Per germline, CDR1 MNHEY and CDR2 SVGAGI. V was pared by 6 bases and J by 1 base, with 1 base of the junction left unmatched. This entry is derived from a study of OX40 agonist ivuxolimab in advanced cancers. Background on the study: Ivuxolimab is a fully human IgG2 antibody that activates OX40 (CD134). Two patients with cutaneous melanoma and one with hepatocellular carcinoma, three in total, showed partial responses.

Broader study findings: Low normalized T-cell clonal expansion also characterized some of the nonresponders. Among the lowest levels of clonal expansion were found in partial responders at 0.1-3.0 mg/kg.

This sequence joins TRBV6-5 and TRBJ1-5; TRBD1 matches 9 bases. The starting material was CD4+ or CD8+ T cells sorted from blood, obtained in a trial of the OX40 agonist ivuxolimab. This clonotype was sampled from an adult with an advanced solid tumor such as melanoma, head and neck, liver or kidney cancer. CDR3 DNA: TGTGCCAGCAGGGGACAGGGCAGCAATCAGCCCCAGCATTTT. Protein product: CASRGQGSNQPQHF.